This TCR beta chain was found in a study of blood T cell repertoires in COVID-19. About the research overall: Samples representing acute and convalescent COVID-19 were sourced from the United States, Italy and Spain. Nucleic acid was either cDNA or gDNA, and it came from T cells, B-cell-depleted T cells, or PBMCs.

Original processing methods: Cell counts per sample came from amplifying reference gene primers. TCRdb's copy holds only in-frame clones and misses some; the assay was immunoSEQ multiplex PCR. V and J calls and clone size are those listed in that table; D and trimming were worked out from the DNA. In the table there are 120,000 or so clones, around nine tenths of which are singletons. V gave up 3 bases and J gave up 1 base, with 10 bases separating them. CDR1 is LGHDT and CDR2 is YNNKEL in the germline V gene (reference sequence). This CDR3 spans 14 amino acids. The TCR originated in a woman in her 50s with acute or convalescent COVID-19. This chain uses TRBV3-1 (or the pseudogene TRBV3-2) with TRBJ2-7; D uncertain. The sequenced sample consisted of peripheral blood. CDR3: CASSQVAGSYEQYF. For the CDR3, the DNA is TGTGCCAGCAGCCAGGTGGCCGGGTCCTACGAGCAGTACTTC.